This T cell receptor beta chain is drawn from a study of blood T cell repertoires in COVID-19. Study in general: COVID-19 samples from acute and convalescent phases originated in the United States, Italy and Spain.

Profiled with immunoSEQ multiplex PCR; TCRdb holds only in-frame clones, not every one. The data show 200,000 or so clones, with 65% to 85% seen just once and roughly 3% held by the top ten. The CDR3 is 11 residues long. V shed 6 bases and J shed 14 bases, with 11 bases lying between them. From germline, CDR1 is LNHDA and CDR2 SQIVND (reference sequence). Sequenced: peripheral blood. This TCR was sampled from a woman aged 25 to 39 who had recovered from COVID-19. The chain links TRBV19 to TRBJ1-6; D is uncertain. CDR3 sequence reads: CASSQSRALHF. As DNA, the CDR3 is TGTGCCAGTAGCCAGTCGCGGGCCCTCCACTTT.